This T cell receptor beta chain was identified during a study of a mutant IDH1 vaccine in newly diagnosed glioma. Overall study context: There were 62.5% males and around 38% females among treated patients, whose mean age was about 44 years. V12 came at week 35, V13 at week 47.

Germline-derived CDR1 and CDR2 are LNHDA and SQIVND (reference sequence). The CDR3 is 14 amino acids. Trimming cost V 6 bases and J 4 bases, with 15 bases left between them. Time point here: week 35, safety follow-up. Mutant IDH1 20-mer peptide, at 300 ug, made up each vaccine dose, with topical imiquimod. The vaccination schedule gave patients eight doses in weeks 1, 3, 5, 7, 11, 15, 19 and 23. The repertoire was sequenced with immunoSEQ multiplex PCR; TCRdb's copy has only in-frame clones and lacks some. The table shows tens of thousands of clones, with roughly 68% occurring only once. Worth noting for this clone: The antigen remains undetermined.

The sequence derives from a man aged 45-65 years with glioma. The specimen comprised PBMCs, sampled from a glioma patient whose treatment included an IDH1 peptide vaccine. This chain connects TRBV19 to TRBJ1-1; tentative D call: TRBD1 (6 bases). Here the CDR3 reads CASREQGGGTEAFF. The DNA for the CDR3 is TGTGCCAGTAGAGAACAGGGTGGGGGCACTGAAGCTTTCTTT.